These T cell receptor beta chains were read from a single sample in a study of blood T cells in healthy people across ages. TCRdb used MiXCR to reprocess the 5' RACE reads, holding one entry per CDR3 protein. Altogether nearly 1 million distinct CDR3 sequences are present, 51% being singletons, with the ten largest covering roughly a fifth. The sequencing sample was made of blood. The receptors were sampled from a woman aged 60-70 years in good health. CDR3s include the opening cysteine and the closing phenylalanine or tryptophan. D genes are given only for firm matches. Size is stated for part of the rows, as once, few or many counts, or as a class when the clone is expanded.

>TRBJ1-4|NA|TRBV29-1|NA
TGCAGCGTACACACACGGGCCGCAAATGAAAAACTGTTTTTT
CSVHTRAANEKLFF
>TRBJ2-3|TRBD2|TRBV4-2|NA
TGTGCCAGCAGATCGACTAGCGGGAGTTACACAGATACGCAGTATTTT
CASRSTSGSYTDTQYF
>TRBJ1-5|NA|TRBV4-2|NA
TGTGCCAGCAGCCAAGGGGGCCTTTATAGCAATCAGCCCCAGCATTTT
CASSQGGLYSNQPQHF
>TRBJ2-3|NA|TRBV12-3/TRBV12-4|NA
TGTGCCAGCAGCACCAGGGATCCTAGCACAGATACGCAGTATTTT
CASSTRDPSTDTQYF
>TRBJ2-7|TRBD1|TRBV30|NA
TGTGCCTGGATGACAGGGTACTCCTACGAGCAGTACTTC
CAWMTGYSYEQYF
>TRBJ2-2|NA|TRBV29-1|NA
NA
CSVGFQFWVSTRYNEQFFGELFF
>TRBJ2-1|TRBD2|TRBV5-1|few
TGCGCCAGCAGCTTGGATGGGACTAGCGGGAGAGCTAACAATGAGCAGTTCTTC
CASSLDGTSGRANNEQFF
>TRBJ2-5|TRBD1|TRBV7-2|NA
TGTGCCAGCAGCTTAGTTGACAGGGGGTTTTACAATGAGCAGTACTTC
CASSLVDRGFYNEQYF
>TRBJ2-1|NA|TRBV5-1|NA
TGCGCCAGCAGCTTGGGACTAGGGACCAATGAGCAGTTCTTC
CASSLGLGTNEQFF
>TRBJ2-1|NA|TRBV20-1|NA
TGCAGTGCTAGAGATCTTGTGTATTCCTACAATGAGCAGTTCTTC
CSARDLVYSYNEQFF
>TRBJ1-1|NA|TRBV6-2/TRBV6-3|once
TGTGCCAGCACCGGGACCAGGGGGAACACTGAAGCTTTCTTT
CASTGTRGNTEAFF
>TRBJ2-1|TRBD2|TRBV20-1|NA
TGCAGTGCATATACTAGCGGGAGGGCATCCGAGCAGTTCTTC
CSAYTSGRASEQFF
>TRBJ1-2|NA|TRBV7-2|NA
TGTGCCAGCAGCTCAGCCCGACAGGAAGCTAACTATGGCTACACCTTC
CASSSARQEANYGYTF
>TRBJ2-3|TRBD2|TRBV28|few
TGTGCCAGCTCCGAGACTAGCGGGATTGAAGATACGCAGTATTTT
CASSETSGIEDTQYF
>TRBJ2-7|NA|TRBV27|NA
TGTGCCAGCAGTCCAATGAAACCGCCCTACGAGCAGTACTTC
CASSPMKPPYEQYF
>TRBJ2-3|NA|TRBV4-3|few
TGCGCCAGCAGCCAAGATAGGCGGGCACACACAGATACGCAGTATTTT
CASSQDRRAHTDTQYF
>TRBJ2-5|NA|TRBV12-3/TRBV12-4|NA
TGTGCCAGCAGTTTACAGACCCAGTACTTC
CASSLQTQYF
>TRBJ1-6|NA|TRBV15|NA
TGTGCCACCAGCAGAGATTTAAATTCACCCCTCCACTTT
CATSRDLNSPLHF
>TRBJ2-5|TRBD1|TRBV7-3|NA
TGTGCTAGCAGCTTAACGGGACAGGGAGAGACCCAGTACTTC
CASSLTGQGETQYF
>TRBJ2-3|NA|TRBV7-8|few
TGTGCCAGCAGCCCCCATCCGGGGGAGGCAGATACGCAGTATTTT
CASSPHPGEADTQYF
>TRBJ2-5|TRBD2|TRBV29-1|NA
TGCAGCGTTGGGGTACTAGCGGTTCAAGAGACCCAGTACTTC
CSVGVLAVQETQYF
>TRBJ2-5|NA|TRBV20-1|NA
TGCAGTGCTAGACAGTCAGGGGAGACCCAGTACTTC
CSARQSGETQYF
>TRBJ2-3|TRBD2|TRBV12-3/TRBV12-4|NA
TGTGCCAGCAGTTCCAGCGGGAGGGCCCCGACAGATACGCAGTATTTT
CASSSSGRAPTDTQYF
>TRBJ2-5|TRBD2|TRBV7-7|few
TGTGCCAGCAGCCAAATAGCGGGAGCTACCAGCGGGACCCAGTACTTC
CASSQIAGATSGTQYF
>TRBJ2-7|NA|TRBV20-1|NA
TGCAGTGCTGACGGTTCCAAAAGAGCCGAGCAGTACTTC
CSADGSKRAEQYF
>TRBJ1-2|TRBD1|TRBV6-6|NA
TGTGCCAGCAGTTACTTGGGGCAGGGGGATGGAGATGGCTACACCTTC
CASSYLGQGDGDGYTF
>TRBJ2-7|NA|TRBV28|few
TGTGCAACCCGTCTTGGGGGCTCCTACGAGCAGTACTTC
CATRLGGSYEQYF
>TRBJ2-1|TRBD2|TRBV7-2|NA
TGTGCCAGCAGCTCTCCGGGACTAGCAGGGGTGGGTGAGCAGTTCTTC
CASSSPGLAGVGEQFF
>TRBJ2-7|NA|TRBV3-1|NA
TGTGCCAGCAGCCAAGATTACGGGGGCTTTACTGGCGAGCAGTACTTC
CASSQDYGGFTGEQYF
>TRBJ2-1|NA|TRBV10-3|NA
TGTGCCATCAGTGAGTCGGAGGCCAATGAGCAGTTCTTC
CAISESEANEQFF
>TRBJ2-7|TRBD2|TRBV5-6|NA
TGTGCCAGCAGCTCCCCGGGAGGAGCGACCTACGAGCAGTACTTC
CASSSPGGATYEQYF
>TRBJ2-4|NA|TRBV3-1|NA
TGTGCCAGCAGCCCTCCAGGGGGGGGCTTGGCCAAAAACATTCAGTACTTC
CASSPPGGGLAKNIQYF
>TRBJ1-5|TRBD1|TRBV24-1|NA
TGTGCCACCAGTGGGACAGGGGGGATCAAGCCCCAGCATTTT
CATSGTGGIKPQHF
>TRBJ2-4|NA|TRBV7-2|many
TGTGCCAGCAGCTTAGCATTGGCCAAAAACATTCAGTACTTC
CASSLALAKNIQYF
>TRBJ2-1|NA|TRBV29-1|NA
TGCAGCGCAACTGGACGGGGACGGTCGTACAATGAGCAGTTCTTC
CSATGRGRSYNEQFF
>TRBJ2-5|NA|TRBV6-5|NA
TGTGCCAGCAGAGCCACGACTTATTCGGAGACCCAGTACTTC
CASRATTYSETQYF
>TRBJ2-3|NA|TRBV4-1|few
TGCGCCAGCAGCCTTAGATTAGCGGAGACCACAGATACGCAGTATTTT
CASSLRLAETTDTQYF
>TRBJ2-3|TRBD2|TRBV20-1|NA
TGCAGTGCTAGAGATCCCGCTAGCGGGAGGCCAGATACGCAGTATTTT
CSARDPASGRPDTQYF
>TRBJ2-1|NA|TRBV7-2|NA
TGTGCCAGCAGCTCCTTCAGGACCAATGAGCAGTTCTTC
CASSSFRTNEQFF
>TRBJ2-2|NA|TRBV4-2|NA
TGTGCCAGCAGCCCGGTGAAGTCGTTAGATGCCGGGGAGCTGTTTTTT
CASSPVKSLDAGELFF